This paragraph covers one T cell receptor (beta chain) sequence. Its target antigen remains unknown. Base qualities are not provided; no much larger clone lies one nucleotide away. The primary melanoma of each patient had been surgically resected and was considered potentially curable but at risk of metastatic recurrence. This sample is drawn from a study of primary melanoma T cells and metastatic recurrence (dated by TCRdb to the early 2020s). In the study overall: A total of 150 to 200 primary melanomas made up the cohort, all of stage T2 to T4 and more than 1 mm thick. Whether patient outcome could be predicted by T-cell fraction and T-cell repertoire clonality in primary melanoma tumors was the question this study put to the test. The T-cell fraction measured by TCR beta sequencing was weighed against progression-free survival, the clinical outcome chosen for the comparison. Histopathological grading of tumor-infiltrating lymphocytes served as the comparison point for the T-cell fraction derived from sequencing. Overall results and qualifications from the work: An effective T-cell-mediated antitumor response in primary melanoma was framed by the authors only as a suggestion, not a demonstrated mechanism. A T-cell fraction greater than 20% appeared to be protective whatever the ulceration status, mitotic rate or nodal disease. Progression-free survival was reportedly predicted by the tumor T-cell fraction independently of age, mitotic rate, ulceration and thickness. Reportedly, adding T-cell fraction to tumor thickness improved progression-free survival prediction more than adding any other histopathological variable did.

The library was prepared using the immunoSEQ multiplex PCR assay. High-throughput sequencing of the T-cell receptor beta chain was performed on primary melanoma tumor tissue. The original pipeline was this. TCRB CDR3 sharing between samples and the distribution of insertions and deletions were included in the repertoire analyses. The predictive value of the T-cell fraction was ranked against histopathological variables by a gradient-boosted model. TCRdb limited this immuneACCESS table to in-frame rearrangements with V and J called. A share of clones is missing; checked studies link under half to unresolved V genes, and the rest is unexplained. That table furnishes V, J and clone size, whereas the DNA furnished D and trimming. The table for this sample lists some 410 clones; over 75% of them were counted only once. 14% of the sample is taken by the ten largest. V is pared back by 10 bases and J by 3 bases, with 12 bases lying between the germline termini. The CDR3 spans 12 residues, from the cysteine through the phenylalanine. The DNA shown is the 36-base CDR3, in frame from base 1. The germline V gene encodes CDR1 MDHEN and CDR2 SYDVKM.

Recombination joined TRBV28 with TRBJ1-2; the D gene cannot be resolved reliably. The clonotype originates from a human donor with melanoma. Sample: melanoma tumor tissue. The sequenced DNA: TGTGCCACCCCCCGGGGTGACTATGGCTACACCTTC. It translates as CATPRGDYGYTF.